A single T cell receptor (beta chain) is shown here with its context. The clone's antigen remains unknown. Within one base of it there is no much larger clone, and no base qualities were kept. The entry originates in a study of control samples from healthy donors and cancer patients (dated by TCRdb to about 2020). CDR1 and CDR2, looked up from the germline V gene, are SGHVT and SQSDAQ. Trimming at the junction amounts to 2 bases on V and 3 bases on J, and the germline ends lie 20 bases apart. CDR3 length: 17 amino acids, cysteine to valine. CDR3 DNA only is kept here, 51 bases in frame from base 1. The library was obtained by the immunoSEQ multiplex PCR assay. The clones in this table, taken by TCRdb from immuneACCESS, are in-frame only. Not every clone is retained; where verified, under half of the shortfall comes from an unresolved V gene, and the cause of the rest is unknown. The sample data list 150,000 to 200,000 clones, and about 91% of these were observed just once. Roughly 5.3% of the sample belongs to the ten largest clones.

The rearrangement joined TRBV7-4 to TRBJ2-7, with the D gene uncertain. This receptor was identified in a woman younger than 45 in good health. Sequenced: blood. The DNA sequence follows: TGTGCCAGCAGCTTAATCTTCTCTGGACCCAACCACTACGAGCAGTACGTC. It translates to CASSLIFSGPNHYEQYV.